These 26 T cell receptor beta chains came from one sample sequenced in a study of T cells in Graves' hyperthyroidism and ophthalmopathy. Amplified TCR beta CDR3 regions derived from RNA transcripts. First-round RT-PCR targeting the TCR CDR3 was performed with the HTBI primer set. From the multiplex PCR reads, TCRdb called clonotypes with MiXCR, one entry per CDR3 protein. Among almost 600,000 distinct CDR3 sequences, roughly 13% were seen once, and the ten largest hold roughly 6.2%. The specimen was blood. Receptors originate from a woman in her twenties or thirties with Graves' hyperthyroidism that later progressed to Graves' ophthalmopathy.

This clonotype showed up just a few times. V usage is TRBV5-1 and J usage is TRBJ1-2; D is undetermined. Germline CDR1 SGHRS, CDR2 YFSETQ. This CDR3 region has 12 residues. V was clipped by 4 bases and J by 6 bases, with 10 bases between them. The CDR3 DNA follows: TGCGCCAGCAGCGGAGGGATCCATGGCTACACCTTC. Encoded protein: CASSGGIHGYTF.

The rearrangement links TRBV3-1 to TRBJ2-3; D call uncertain. The CDR3 length is 13 residues. Germline CDR1 and CDR2: LGHDT and YNNKEL (reference sequence). V lost 6 bases and J 1 base, leaving 8 bases between the germline ends. The CDR3 DNA follows: TGTGCCAGCAGAAGAGGAGGCACAGATACGCAGTATTTT. It is translated as CASRRGGTDTQYF.

The table lists this clonotype with many counts. CDR3 coding DNA: TGTGCCAGCAGTCTCCCCCAGAAAGCTAACTATGGCTACACCTTC. This encodes CASSLPQKANYGYTF. The chain links TRBV28 to TRBJ1-2; D uncertain. The CDR3 consists of 15 residues. The V gene's germline CDR1 is MDHEN and CDR2 SYDVKM. Trimming cost V 5 bases and J 0 bases, with 13 bases left between them.

This clonotype was observed a few times. This sequence joins TRBV7-9 and TRBJ1-2; no firm D call. CDR3 length equals 12 residues. From germline, CDR1 is SEHNR and CDR2 FQNEAQ (reference sequence). V lost 5 bases, J lost 6 bases, and 10 bases lay in between. The CDR3: CASSLQRDGYTF. In DNA, the CDR3 is TGTGCCAGCAGCCTACAAAGGGATGGCTACACCTTC. Complete variable domain (other parts from reference TRBV7-9 and TRBJ1-2): DTGVSQNPRHKITKRGQNVTFRCDPISEHNRLYWYRQTLGQGPEFLTYFQNEAQLEKSRLLSDRFSAERPKGSFSTLEIQRTEQGDSAMYLCASSLQRDGYTFGSGTRLTVV.

This clonotype was found many times. The chain recombines TRBV6-5 with TRBJ1-2, with a weak D call TRBD1 (5 bases). V was trimmed by 0 bases and J by 4 bases, leaving 15 bases between them. The CDR3 is 16 residues long. The germline V gene encodes CDR1 MNHEY and CDR2 SVGAGI. The CDR3 DNA reads TGTGCCAGCAGTTACTCGACCGGGGACGGGACCTATGGCTACACCTTC. Its translation is CASSYSTGDGTYGYTF.

This clonotype was seen ten or more times. The gene calls are TRBV9 and TRBJ2-7; possible D gene TRBD1, 5 bases. Trimming removed 0 bases from V and 3 bases from J, with 10 bases in between. There are 14 residues in the CDR3. Germline V gene data show CDR1 as SGDLS and CDR2 as YYNGEE. The CDR3 sequence: CASSVDRQNYEQYF. The CDR3 DNA sequence: TGTGCCAGCAGCGTAGATCGACAGAACTACGAGCAGTACTTC.

In its sample, this clonotype was seen many times. The V call is TRBV24-1, the J call TRBJ1-6; D is unclear. V was shortened by 3 bases and J by 0 bases, with 8 bases between the two germline ends. This CDR3 has 16 residues. Germline CDR1 and CDR2: KGHDR and SFDVKD. The CDR3 is CATSDAASSYNSPLHF. DNA for the CDR3: TGTGCCACCAGTGATGCAGCTTCCTCCTATAATTCACCCCTCCACTTT.

This clonotype has just a few counts. This chain links TRBV29-1 with TRBJ1-1, with D perhaps TRBD1 (6 bases). CDR1 is SQVTM and CDR2 is ANQGSEA in the germline V gene. V shed 7 bases and J shed 6 bases, with 18 bases lying between them. The CDR3 is made up of 13 amino acids. CDR3 nucleotide sequence: TGCAGCGCCAGCTATGGGGGGCAATCTGAAGCTTTCTTT. Protein product: CSASYGGQSEAFF.

This clonotype was seen ten or more times. CDR3 nucleotide sequence: TGTGCCAGTAGTAGGCCAGGGGGACATGAAAAACTGTTTTTT. Translated: CASSRPGGHEKLFF. This chain uses TRBV19 with TRBJ1-4; 7 positions agree with TRBD1. The trim removed 4 bases at V and 6 bases at J, leaving 5 bases unmatched. The CDR3 is 14 amino acids. From germline, CDR1 is LNHDA and CDR2 SQIVND (reference sequence).

The chain links TRBV6-2 or TRBV6-3 to TRBJ2-5, with 7 bases that match TRBD1. The CDR3 spans 14 residues. The V and J ends lost 6 bases and 5 bases, in that order; junction bases with no gene match: 9. CDR1 MNHEY and CDR2 SVGEGT come from the germline V gene. CDR3 loop: CASSPTTGSETQYF. The CDR3 DNA follows: TGTGCCAGCAGCCCCACGACAGGGTCGGAGACCCAGTACTTC.

This clonotype occurred many times. The chain combines TRBV9 with TRBJ2-5; 8 positions match TRBD2. CDR1 is SGDLS, CDR2 YYNGEE, per germline. The CDR3 contains 15 residues. Losses at the gene ends were 2 bases for V and 5 bases for J; bases not matched to a gene: 8. The CDR3 sequence is CASSVLSSGGETQYF. For the CDR3, the DNA is TGTGCCAGCAGCGTTCTATCGAGCGGGGGTGAGACCCAGTACTTC.

This clonotype was seen at least ten times. The chain is built from TRBV28 and TRBJ1-1; TRBD1 aligns across 8 bases. The CDR3 runs 14 residues. Unmatched junction bases numbered 10, after V lost 8 bases and J lost 5 bases. Looked up from germline, CDR1 is MDHEN and CDR2 is SYDVKM. The CDR3: CASGPDRGDTEAFF. The CDR3 DNA reads as TGTGCCAGCGGACCAGACAGGGGAGATACTGAAGCTTTCTTT.

This clonotype appeared many times. The chain has TRBV20-1 and TRBJ1-5; D call uncertain. Deletions cut 3 bases from V and 4 bases from J, with 7 bases between. The CDR3 length is 12 residues. Germline CDR1 is DFQATT and CDR2 is SNEGSKA (reference sequence). This CDR3 is CSASFGNQPQHF. As DNA, the CDR3 is TGCAGTGCTAGTTTCGGGAATCAGCCCCAGCATTTT.

There are many counts of this clonotype. The chain has TRBV20-1 and TRBJ1-5; TRBD1 agrees at 10 bases. CDR3 length: 16 residues. Germline trimming cut 0 bases from V and 2 bases from J; bases unmatched to any gene: 4. Germline CDR1 and CDR2: DFQATT and SNEGSKA (reference sequence). CDR3 sequence reads: CSAREATGGRNQPQHF. DNA of the CDR3: TGCAGTGCTAGAGAGGCGACAGGGGGCCGCAATCAGCCCCAGCATTTT.

This clonotype has more than one count but fewer than ten. DNA for the CDR3: TGTGCCAGCAGGTTGGGGGGTCGGGACTATGGCTACACCTTC. This codes for CASRLGGRDYGYTF. This chain connects TRBV9 to TRBJ1-2; the D gene is possibly TRBD1 (5 bases). This CDR3 contains 14 residues. Trimming left V 5 bases short and J 3 bases short, with 14 bases between. CDR1 is SGDLS and CDR2 is YYNGEE in the germline V gene.

This clonotype was recorded many times. The chain uses TRBV27 and TRBJ2-3, with TRBD2 identical over 7 bases. Trimming took 3 bases from V and 0 from J; bases not matched to a gene: 9. From germline, CDR1 is MNHEY and CDR2 SMNVEV (reference sequence). The CDR3 runs 17 residues. Here the CDR3 DNA reads TGTGCCAGCAGTTTTGTCAGCAGCGGGACTAGCACAGATACGCAGTATTTT. Protein: CASSFVSSGTSTDTQYF.

This chain uses TRBV24-1 with TRBJ2-5; possible D gene TRBD1, 6 bases. V was shortened by 5 bases and J by 5 bases, with 11 bases between the two germline ends. Germline CDR1 and CDR2: KGHDR and SFDVKD. This CDR3 has 13 residues. Written as DNA, the CDR3 is TGTGCCACCAGTGTCAGGGGCTGGGAGACCCAGTACTTC. This encodes CATSVRGWETQYF.

The table lists this clonotype with many counts. The V call is TRBV27, the J call TRBJ1-4; D is uncertain. V was pared by 5 bases and J by 0 bases, with 10 bases between. This CDR3 has 15 amino acids. Looked up from germline, CDR1 is MNHEY and CDR2 is SMNVEV (reference sequence). CDR3 loop: CASSGNIATNEKLFF. The CDR3 DNA reads TGTGCCAGCAGTGGCAACATAGCAACTAATGAAAAACTGTTTTTT.

This clonotype was counted a few times. The V gene is TRBV19, the J gene TRBJ2-7; no firm D call. V gave up 0 bases and J gave up 6 bases, with 12 bases separating them. The germline CDR1 and CDR2 sequences are LNHDA and SQIVND (reference sequence). CDR3 length: 14 residues. CDR3 sequence reads: CASSIELEPREQYF. CDR3 in DNA: TGTGCCAGTAGTATAGAGCTGGAGCCTCGCGAGCAGTACTTC.

This clonotype was counted many times. V usage is TRBV2 and J usage is TRBJ1-1; a possible D gene is TRBD1 (6 bases). The V end lost 9 bases, the J end lost 1 base, and 12 bases lay between the germline ends. The CDR3 spans 13 residues. CDR1 SNHLY and CDR2 FYNNEI come from the germline V gene. DNA of the CDR3: TGTGCCAGTGCCAGGGGAGCGAACACTGAAGCTTTCTTT. This translates into CASARGANTEAFF.

The chain employs TRBV5-1 and TRBJ2-1; 8 bases fit TRBD1. V shed 5 bases and J 7 bases; nucleotides not matched to a gene: 8. Per the germline V gene, CDR1 is SGHRS and CDR2 is YFSETQ. The CDR3 loop spans 14 amino acids. CDR3 DNA sequence: TGCGCCAGCAGGACGGACAGGGCAGGGAATGAGCAGTTCTTC. Amino acids: CASRTDRAGNEQFF.

This sequence joins TRBV4-1 and TRBJ2-7; TRBD1 might be the D (6 bases). V gave up 0 bases and J gave up 2 bases, with 11 bases separating them. The CDR3 covers 15 residues. Germline V gene sequence: CDR1 MGHRA, CDR2 YSYEKL. CDR3 nucleotides: TGCGCCAGCAGCCAAGAAGTGGGGGCCCCCTACGAGCAGTACTTC. It codes for CASSQEVGAPYEQYF.

This clonotype was seen repeatedly, ten times or more. The chain couples TRBV20-1 to TRBJ1-4, with D maybe TRBD1 (6 bases). Per the germline V gene, CDR1 is DFQATT and CDR2 is SNEGSKA (reference sequence). The CDR3 runs to 15 residues. The V gene lost 5 bases and the J gene lost 7 bases, with 20 bases spanning the gap. The CDR3 sequence is CSASPLGGEVEKLFF. The CDR3 coding sequence is TGCAGTGCTTCTCCCCTTGGGGGCGAGGTTGAAAAACTGTTTTTT.

In this sample, this clonotype turned up many times. The V and J genes are TRBV20-1 and TRBJ2-7, with 9 bases aligning to TRBD1. The germline V gene has CDR1 DFQATT and CDR2 SNEGSKA (reference sequence). There are 11 residues in the CDR3. The chain's CDR3 is CMAGQGDEQYF. The CDR3 DNA is TGCATGGCGGGACAGGGTGACGAGCAGTACTTC.

The rearrangement joins TRBV6-5 to TRBJ2-1; tentative D call: TRBD2 (6 bases). This CDR3 region has 13 residues. Trimming removed 2 bases from V and 9 bases from J, with 11 bases in between. Germline V lookup: CDR1 MNHEY, CDR2 SVGAGI. CDR3 sequence reads: CASSYAGSGEQFF. The CDR3 DNA is TGTGCCAGCAGTTACGCGGGGTCCGGTGAGCAGTTCTTC.

In its sample, this clonotype was seen many times. The chain couples TRBV24-1 to TRBJ1-5; no clear D gene. Trimming took off 7 bases at V and 0 bases at J, with 3 bases between the two ends. The length of the CDR3 is 12 residues. CDR1 is KGHDR and CDR2 is SFDVKD in the germline V gene. The CDR3 loop reads CATSNSNQPQHF. In DNA, the CDR3 is TGTGCCACCAGCAATAGCAATCAGCCCCAGCATTTT.